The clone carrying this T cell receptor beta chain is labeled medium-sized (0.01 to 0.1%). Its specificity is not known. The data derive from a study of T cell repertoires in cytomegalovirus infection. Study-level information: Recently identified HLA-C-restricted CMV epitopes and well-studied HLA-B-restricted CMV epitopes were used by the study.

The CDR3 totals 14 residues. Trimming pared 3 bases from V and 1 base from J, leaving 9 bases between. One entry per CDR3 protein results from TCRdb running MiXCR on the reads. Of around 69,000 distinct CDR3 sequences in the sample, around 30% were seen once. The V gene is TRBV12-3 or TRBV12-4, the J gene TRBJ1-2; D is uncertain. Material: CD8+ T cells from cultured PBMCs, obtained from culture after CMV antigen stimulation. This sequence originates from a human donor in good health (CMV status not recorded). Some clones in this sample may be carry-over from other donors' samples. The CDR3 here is CASSLDGVNYGYTF. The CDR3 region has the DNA TGTGCCAGCAGTTTGGACGGGGTTAACTATGGCTACACCTTC.